The 10 T cell receptor beta chains below all came from one sample that was sequenced in a study of blood T cell repertoires in COVID-19 (dated by TCRdb to about 2020). Libraries were built with the immunoSEQ multiplex PCR assay. In its TCRdb copy, this immuneACCESS table keeps in-frame sequences only and misses some clones. Where compared with another copy, unresolved V genes explain less than half of these, and the others have no known cause. The sample records some 190,000 clones, almost 90% of which are singletons. Clones ranked in the top ten supply 1.5% to 2% of the sample. The sequencing sample was made of peripheral blood. The receptors were sampled from a man younger than 30 with active or convalescent COVID-19.

The V gene is TRBV9, the J gene TRBJ2-1, with TRBD2 identical over 13 bases. V lost 2 bases to trimming and J lost 12 bases; unmatched junction nucleotides: 5. Per the germline V gene, CDR1 is SGDLS and CDR2 is YYNGEE. This CDR3 region has 14 residues. The CDR3 spells CASSVGLAGDSQFF. The CDR3 nucleotides are TGTGCCAGCAGCGTTGGACTAGCGGGAGACTCGCAGTTCTTC. The whole variable domain, remainder taken from reference TRBV9 and TRBJ2-1, is DSGVTQTPKHLITATGQRVTLRCSPRSGDLSVYWYQQSLDQGLQFLIQYYNGEERAKGNILERFSAQQFPDLHSELNLSSLELGDSALYFCASSVGLAGDSQFFGPGTRLTVL.

The chain uses TRBV7-2 and TRBJ2-1; D gene unclear. CDR1 SGHTA and CDR2 FQGNSA come from the germline V gene. V lost 1 base to trimming and J lost 5 bases, with 9 bases between them. The CDR3 loop spans 14 amino acids. DNA for the CDR3: TGTGCCAGCAGCTTAGGACTGGAAAACAATGAGCAGTTCTTC. The encoded protein is CASSLGLENNEQFF.

The rearrangement uses TRBV20-1 and TRBJ2-1; 11 bases fit TRBD2. This CDR3 is 19 amino acids long. The junction had 19 bases not matched to a gene; V was cut back by 3 bases and J by 6 bases. CDR1 and CDR2 (germline): DFQATT, SNEGSKA (reference sequence). CDR3 residues: CSASRASGGPPTSINEQFF. In DNA form, the CDR3 reads TGCAGTGCTAGTAGGGCTAGCGGGGGGCCACCGACTAGTATCAATGAGCAGTTCTTC.

This clone has a single count. V is TRBV30 and J is TRBJ2-7; 10 nucleotides agree with TRBD1. J was trimmed by 7 bases and V by 5 bases; bases with no gene match: 11. The germline V gene encodes CDR1 GTSNPN and CDR2 SVGIG (reference sequence). CDR3 length equals 14 residues. The CDR3 protein is CAWDTGTGVGEQYF. The CDR3 DNA reads TGTGCCTGGGACACCGGGACAGGGGTGGGGGAGCAGTACTTC.

This chain links TRBV7-3 with TRBJ2-3; 15 positions match TRBD2. This CDR3 region has 20 residues. With 5 bases clipped from V and 0 bases from J, the junction kept 12 bases outside the gene matches. CDR1 and CDR2 (germline): SGHTA, FQGTGA. CDR3 protein: CASSPTQWTSGGASTDTQYF. Written as DNA, the CDR3 is TGTGCCAGCAGCCCTACCCAATGGACTAGCGGGGGGGCGAGCACAGATACGCAGTATTTT.

This chain links TRBV6-5 with TRBJ2-3; D may be TRBD2 (5 bases). Germline assignment: CDR1 MNHEY and CDR2 SVGAGI. Trimming left V 5 bases short and J 4 bases short, with 16 bases between. The CDR3 is 15 residues long. The CDR3 spells CASSRMAGDSDTQYF. DNA for the CDR3: TGTGCCAGCAGTCGTATGGCGGGTGACTCAGATACGCAGTATTTT.

This chain links TRBV5-4 with TRBJ2-3, with 11 bases that match TRBD2. After removal of 2 bases from V and 5 bases from J, the junction contained 4 bases not matched to a gene. Germline V gives CDR1 SGHNT, CDR2 YYREEE (reference sequence). The CDR3 length is 15 residues. For the CDR3, the DNA is TGTGCCAGCAGCTTACTAGCGGGAGTTGGAGATACGCAGTATTTT. This encodes CASSLLAGVGDTQYF.

The chain employs TRBV12-5 and TRBJ2-5, with 7 nucleotides matching TRBD2. Germline loops: CDR1 LGHNT, CDR2 FRNRAP. This CDR3 has 14 residues. The V segment lost 1 base and the J segment 5 bases; nucleotides outside the gene matches: 4. Here the CDR3 reads CASGLGTSSETQYF. The CDR3 region has the DNA TGTGCTAGTGGTTTGGGGACTAGTTCCGAGACCCAGTACTTC.

V usage is TRBV2 and J usage is TRBJ2-7; TRBD2 matches 8 bases. Germline-derived CDR1 and CDR2 are SNHLY and FYNNEI. With 2 bases clipped from V and 6 bases from J, the junction kept 6 bases outside the gene matches. This CDR3 is built from 14 residues. The CDR3 DNA reads TGTGCCAGCAGTGAACCCAGCGGGGGAGCCGAGCAGTACTTC. Translated: CASSEPSGGAEQYF.

The chain couples TRBV21-1 to TRBJ2-1; the D call in the table, TRBD2, was not verified against the DNA. TRBV21-1 is labeled a pseudogene. CDR3 size: 23 residues. CDR3 in amino acids: CASSGVQGAGTSGLESSYNEQFF. CDR3 nucleotide sequence: TGTGCCAGCAGCGGAGTTCAGGGCGCCGGGACTAGCGGGCTGGAAAGCTCCTACAATGAGCAGTTCTTC.